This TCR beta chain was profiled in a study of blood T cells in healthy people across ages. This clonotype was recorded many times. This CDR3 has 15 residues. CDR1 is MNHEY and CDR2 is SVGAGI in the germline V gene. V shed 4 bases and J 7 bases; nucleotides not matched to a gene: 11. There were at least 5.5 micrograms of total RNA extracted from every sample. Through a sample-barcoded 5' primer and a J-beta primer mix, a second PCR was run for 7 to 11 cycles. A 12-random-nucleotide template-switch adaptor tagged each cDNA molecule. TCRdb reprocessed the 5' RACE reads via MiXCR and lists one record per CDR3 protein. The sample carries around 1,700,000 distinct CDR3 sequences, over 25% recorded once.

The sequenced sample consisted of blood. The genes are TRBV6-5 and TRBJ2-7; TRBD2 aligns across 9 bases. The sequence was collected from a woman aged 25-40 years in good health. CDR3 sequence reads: CASSFRRLAGREQYF. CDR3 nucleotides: TGTGCCAGCAGTTTCCGAAGGCTAGCGGGAAGGGAGCAGTACTTC.